The 2 T cell receptor beta chains below all came from one sample that was sequenced in a study of T-cell reconstitution after alpha-beta-depleted transplantation in children (dated by TCRdb to 2016 to 2017). Library method: PCR. Instrument used: Illumina HiSeq 2500. To normalize quantification of the TCRbeta repertoire, the TCR libraries were built with molecular barcoding that relied on unique molecular identifiers. The public reads were quality trimmed at Q25 with fastp and then assembled into clones with MiXCR by TCRdb, keeping productive beta chains. Every CDR3 protein is listed once, alongside the most common genes and DNA of its rows. The sample contains about 540,000 distinct CDR3 sequences, around 19% of them found a single time. The ten largest make up over 3% of the sample. This specimen was PBMCs from the stem cell graft donor, taken from the stem cell graft. The origin of the receptors is a human donor who donated a stem cell graft to a child with acute lymphoblastic leukemia.

This clonotype was picked up a small number of times. This chain joins TRBV5-1 and TRBJ2-5, with no clear D. Trimming pared 2 bases from V and 2 bases from J, leaving 10 bases between. The germline CDR1 and CDR2 sequences are SGHRS and YFSETQ. CDR3 size: 14 residues. Here the CDR3 DNA reads TGCGCCAGCAGCTTTACATCAGGACAAGAGACCCAGTACTTC. This gives the protein CASSFTSGQETQYF.

V and J are TRBV6-1 and TRBJ2-5; D may correspond to TRBD1 or TRBD2 (5 bases each). Germline-derived CDR1 and CDR2 are MNHNS and SASEGT. V was trimmed by 2 bases and J by 5 bases, leaving 9 bases between them. This CDR3 contains 13 residues. CDR3 in amino acids: CASSEWGWETQYF. For the CDR3, the DNA is TGTGCCAGCAGTGAATGGGGGTGGGAGACCCAGTACTTC.